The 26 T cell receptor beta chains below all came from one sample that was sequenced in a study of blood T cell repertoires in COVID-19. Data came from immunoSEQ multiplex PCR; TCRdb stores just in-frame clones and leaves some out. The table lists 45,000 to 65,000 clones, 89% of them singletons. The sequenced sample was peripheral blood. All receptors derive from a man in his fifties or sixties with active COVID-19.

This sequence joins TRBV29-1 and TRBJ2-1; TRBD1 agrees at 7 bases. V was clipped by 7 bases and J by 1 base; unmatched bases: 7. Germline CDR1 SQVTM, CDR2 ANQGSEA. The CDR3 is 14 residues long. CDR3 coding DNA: TGCAGCGCCGTGACAGGGAGATCCTACAATGAGCAGTTCTTC. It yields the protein CSAVTGRSYNEQFF.

The CDR3 bases are TGTGCCAGCAGCCCCAAGCGGGGAAGCTCCTACAATGAGCAGTTCTTC. This encodes CASSPKRGSSYNEQFF. The rearrangement uses TRBV7-8 and TRBJ2-1, with 7 bases identical to TRBD2. Germline V lookup: CDR1 SGHVS, CDR2 FQNEAQ. The length of the CDR3 is 16 residues. V dropped 5 bases and J dropped 0; count of bases not matched to a gene: 7.

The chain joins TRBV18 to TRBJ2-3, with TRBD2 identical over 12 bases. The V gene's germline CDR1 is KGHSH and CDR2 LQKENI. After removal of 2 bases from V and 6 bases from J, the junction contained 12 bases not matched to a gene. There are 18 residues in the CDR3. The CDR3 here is CASSPTAPSGRAQDTQYF. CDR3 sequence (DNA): TGTGCCAGCTCACCAACTGCGCCTAGCGGGAGGGCCCAGGATACGCAGTATTTT.

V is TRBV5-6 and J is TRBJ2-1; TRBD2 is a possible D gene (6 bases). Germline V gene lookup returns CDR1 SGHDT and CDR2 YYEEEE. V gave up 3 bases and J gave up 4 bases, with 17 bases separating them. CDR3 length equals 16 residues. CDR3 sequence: CASSWHGGTGYNEQFF. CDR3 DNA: TGTGCCAGCAGCTGGCATGGGGGGACGGGATACAATGAGCAGTTCTTC.

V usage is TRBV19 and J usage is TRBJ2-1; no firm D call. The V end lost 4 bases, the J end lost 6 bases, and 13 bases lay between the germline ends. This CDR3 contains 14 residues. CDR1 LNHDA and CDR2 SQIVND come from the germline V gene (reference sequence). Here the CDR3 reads CASSKVANVNEQFF. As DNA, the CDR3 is TGTGCCAGTAGTAAAGTTGCGAATGTCAATGAGCAGTTCTTC.

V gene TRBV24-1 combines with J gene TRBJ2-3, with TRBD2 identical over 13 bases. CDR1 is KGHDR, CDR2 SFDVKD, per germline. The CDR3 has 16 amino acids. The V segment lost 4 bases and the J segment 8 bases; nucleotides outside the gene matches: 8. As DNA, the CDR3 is TGTGCCACCAGTGACCCTGGGACTAGCGGGACGGGTACGCAGTATTTT. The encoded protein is CATSDPGTSGTGTQYF.

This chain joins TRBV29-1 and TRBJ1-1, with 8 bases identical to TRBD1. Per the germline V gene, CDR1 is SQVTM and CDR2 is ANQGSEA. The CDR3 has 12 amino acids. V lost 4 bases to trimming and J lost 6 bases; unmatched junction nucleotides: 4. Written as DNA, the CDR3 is TGCAGCGTTGTGGACAGGGCGTCTGAAGCTTTCTTT. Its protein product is CSVVDRASEAFF.

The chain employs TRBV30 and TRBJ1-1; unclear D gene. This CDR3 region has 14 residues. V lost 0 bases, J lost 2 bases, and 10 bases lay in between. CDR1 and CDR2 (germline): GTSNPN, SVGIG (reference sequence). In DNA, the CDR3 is TGTGCCTGGAGTGTAACCACGACTAACACTGAAGCTTTCTTT. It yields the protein CAWSVTTTNTEAFF.

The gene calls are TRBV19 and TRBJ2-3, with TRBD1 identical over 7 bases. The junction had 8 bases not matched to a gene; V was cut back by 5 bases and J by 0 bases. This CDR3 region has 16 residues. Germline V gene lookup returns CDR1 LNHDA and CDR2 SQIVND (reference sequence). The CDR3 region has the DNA TGTGCCAGTAGTTTTAGACAGGGACCTAGCACAGATACGCAGTATTTT. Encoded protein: CASSFRQGPSTDTQYF.

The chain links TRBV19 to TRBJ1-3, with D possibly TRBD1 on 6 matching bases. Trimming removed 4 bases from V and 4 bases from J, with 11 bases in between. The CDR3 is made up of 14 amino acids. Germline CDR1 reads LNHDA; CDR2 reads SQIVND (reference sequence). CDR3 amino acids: CASSRGLRGNTIYF. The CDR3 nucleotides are TGTGCCAGTAGTAGGGGGCTCCGGGGAAACACCATATATTTT.

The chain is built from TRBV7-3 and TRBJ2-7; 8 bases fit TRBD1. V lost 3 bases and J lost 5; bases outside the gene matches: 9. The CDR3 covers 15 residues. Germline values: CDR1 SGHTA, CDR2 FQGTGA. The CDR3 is CASSFSGQGQDEQYF. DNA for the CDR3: TGTGCCAGCAGCTTTTCCGGACAGGGACAGGACGAGCAGTACTTC.

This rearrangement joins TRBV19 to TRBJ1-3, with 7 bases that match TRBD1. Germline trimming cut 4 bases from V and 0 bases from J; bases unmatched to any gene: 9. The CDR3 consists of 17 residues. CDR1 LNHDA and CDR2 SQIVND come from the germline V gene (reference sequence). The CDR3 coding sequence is TGTGCCAGTAGTAGGAACCGAGCAGGGGGCTCTGGAAACACCATATATTTT. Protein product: CASSRNRAGGSGNTIYF.

The CDR3 coding sequence is TGCAGTGCTAGTAGGGGCCTAGCGGGTCGCGGGGAGCTGTTTTTT. Protein product: CSASRGLAGRGELFF. V and J are TRBV20-1 and TRBJ2-2; 8 nucleotides agree with TRBD2. Germline lookup yields CDR1 DFQATT and CDR2 SNEGSKA (reference sequence). The CDR3 covers 15 residues. V was clipped by 3 bases and J by 7 bases; unmatched bases: 10.

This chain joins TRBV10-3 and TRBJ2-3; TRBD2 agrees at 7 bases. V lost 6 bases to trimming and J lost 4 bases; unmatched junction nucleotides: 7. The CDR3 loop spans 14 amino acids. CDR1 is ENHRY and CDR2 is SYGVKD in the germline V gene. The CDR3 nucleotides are TGTGCCATCAGGCCGGGAGGAGGTGCAGATACGCAGTATTTT. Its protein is CAIRPGGGADTQYF.

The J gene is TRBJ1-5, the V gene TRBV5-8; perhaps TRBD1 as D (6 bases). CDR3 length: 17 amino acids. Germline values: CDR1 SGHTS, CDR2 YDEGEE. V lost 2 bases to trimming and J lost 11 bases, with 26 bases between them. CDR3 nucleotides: TGTGCCAGCAGCTTTACAGGGTCAGGATCAAGACATCAAGCCCAGCATTTT. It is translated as CASSFTGSGSRHQAQHF.

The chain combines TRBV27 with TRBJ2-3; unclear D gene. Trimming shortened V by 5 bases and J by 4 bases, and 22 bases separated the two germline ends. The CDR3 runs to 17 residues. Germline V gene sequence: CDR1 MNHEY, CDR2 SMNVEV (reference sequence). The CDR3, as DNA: TGTGCCAGCAGTCCCCAACTACGGTCCCTCTCCCCAGATACGCAGTATTTT. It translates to CASSPQLRSLSPDTQYF.

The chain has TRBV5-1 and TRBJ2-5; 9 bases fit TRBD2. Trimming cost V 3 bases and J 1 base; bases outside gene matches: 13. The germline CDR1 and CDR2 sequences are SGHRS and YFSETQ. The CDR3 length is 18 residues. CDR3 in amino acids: CASSWGRLAGKPQETQYF. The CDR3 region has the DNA TGCGCCAGCAGCTGGGGTAGGCTAGCGGGGAAACCCCAAGAGACCCAGTACTTC.

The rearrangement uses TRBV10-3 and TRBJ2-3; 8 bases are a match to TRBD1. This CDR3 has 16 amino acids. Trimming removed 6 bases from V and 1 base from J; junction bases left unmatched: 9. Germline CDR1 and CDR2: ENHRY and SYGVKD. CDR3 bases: TGTGCCATCAGAGGGGGACAGGCCGGGGGCACAGATACGCAGTATTTT. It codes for CAIRGGQAGGTDTQYF.

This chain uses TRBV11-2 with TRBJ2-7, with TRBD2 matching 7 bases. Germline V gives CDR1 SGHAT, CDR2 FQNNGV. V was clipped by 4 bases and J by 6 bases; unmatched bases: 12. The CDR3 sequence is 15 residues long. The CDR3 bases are TGTGCCAGCAGCTCAAGACTAGCCGAAGGAGTCGAGCAGTACTTC. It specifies CASSSRLAEGVEQYF.

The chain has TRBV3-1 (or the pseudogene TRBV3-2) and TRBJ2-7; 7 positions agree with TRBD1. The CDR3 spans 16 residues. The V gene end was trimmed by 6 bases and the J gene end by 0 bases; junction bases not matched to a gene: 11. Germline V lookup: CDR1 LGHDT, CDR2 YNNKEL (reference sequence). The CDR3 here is CASSYIRGRASYEQYF. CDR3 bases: TGTGCCAGCAGTTATATTAGGGGGCGCGCCTCCTACGAGCAGTACTTC.

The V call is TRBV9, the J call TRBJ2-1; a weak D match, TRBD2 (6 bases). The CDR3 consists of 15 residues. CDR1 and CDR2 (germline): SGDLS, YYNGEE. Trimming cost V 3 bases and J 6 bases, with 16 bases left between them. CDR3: CASSADLGGANEQFF. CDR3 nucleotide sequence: TGTGCCAGCAGCGCCGACTTGGGGGGAGCCAATGAGCAGTTCTTC.

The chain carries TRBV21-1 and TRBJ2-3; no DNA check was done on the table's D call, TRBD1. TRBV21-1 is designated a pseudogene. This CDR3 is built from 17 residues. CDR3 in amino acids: CASSALRSGHPTDTQYF. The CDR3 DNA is TGTGCCAGCAGCGCTTTGAGGTCCGGACACCCCACAGATACGCAGTATTTT.

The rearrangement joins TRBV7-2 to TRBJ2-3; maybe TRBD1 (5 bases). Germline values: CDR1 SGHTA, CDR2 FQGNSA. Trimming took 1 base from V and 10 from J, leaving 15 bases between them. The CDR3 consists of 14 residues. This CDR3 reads CASSLVTLSQAQYF. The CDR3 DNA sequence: TGTGCCAGCAGCTTAGTGACACTATCACAGGCGCAGTATTTT.

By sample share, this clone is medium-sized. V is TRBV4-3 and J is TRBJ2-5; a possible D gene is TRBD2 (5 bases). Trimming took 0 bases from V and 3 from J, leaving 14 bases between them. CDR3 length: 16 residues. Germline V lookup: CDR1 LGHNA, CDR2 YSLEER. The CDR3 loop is CASSQEGSGPKETQYF. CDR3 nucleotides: TGCGCCAGCAGCCAAGAAGGGAGCGGTCCAAAAGAGACCCAGTACTTC.

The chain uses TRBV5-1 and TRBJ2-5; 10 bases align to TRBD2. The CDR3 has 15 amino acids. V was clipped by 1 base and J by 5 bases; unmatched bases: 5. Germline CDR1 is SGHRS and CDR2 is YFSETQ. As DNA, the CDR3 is TGCGCCAGCAGCTTGTCTCTAGCGGGAGTGGAGACCCAGTACTTC. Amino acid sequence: CASSLSLAGVETQYF.

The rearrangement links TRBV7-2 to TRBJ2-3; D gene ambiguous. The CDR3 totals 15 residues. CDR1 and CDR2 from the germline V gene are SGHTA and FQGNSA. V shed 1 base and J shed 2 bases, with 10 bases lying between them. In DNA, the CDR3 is TGTGCCAGCAGCTTAGGGTTAAGCTTCACAGATACGCAGTATTTT. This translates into CASSLGLSFTDTQYF.